These 21 T cell receptor beta chains were all obtained from the same sample, sequenced in a study of blood T cell repertoires in COVID-19. Some clones are missing from TCRdb's copy, which holds only in-frame ones; the method was immunoSEQ multiplex PCR. In the table there are nearly 300,000 clones, roughly 88% of which are singletons. The source material was peripheral blood. Receptors were obtained from a woman between 25 and 40 years old who had recovered from COVID-19.

The V gene is TRBV27, the J gene TRBJ2-2; 14 bases are a match to TRBD2. With V trimmed by 6 bases and J by 4 bases, 10 bases remained unmatched. The CDR3 has 18 residues. From germline, CDR1 is MNHEY and CDR2 SMNVEV (reference sequence). CDR3 in amino acids: CASSPGLAGALRTGELFF. DNA for the CDR3: TGTGCCAGCAGCCCGGGACTAGCGGGGGCCCTCCGCACCGGGGAGCTGTTTTTT.

This chain connects TRBV6-6 to TRBJ1-5, with D possibly being TRBD1 (6 bases). V dropped 6 bases and J dropped 1 base, with 13 bases sitting between them. This CDR3 has 15 amino acids. Per the germline V gene, CDR1 is MNHNY and CDR2 is SVGAGI (reference sequence). The CDR3, as DNA: TGTGCCAGCAGCCCACGGGGGGCCAGCAATCAGCCCCAGCATTTT. Translation gives CASSPRGASNQPQHF.

This rearrangement joins TRBV4-2 to TRBJ1-6; 8 bases are shared with TRBD1. Germline trimming cut 2 bases from V and 0 bases from J; bases unmatched to any gene: 12. Germline assignment: CDR1 LGHNA and CDR2 YNFKEQ. There are 20 residues in the CDR3. CDR3 protein: CASSQFSPGQVSSYNSPLHF. The CDR3 coding sequence is TGTGCCAGCAGCCAATTCTCCCCGGGACAGGTTAGCTCCTATAATTCACCCCTCCACTTT.

This clone occurred a few times. V is TRBV7-6 and J is TRBJ2-3; 8 bases fit TRBD2. The length of the CDR3 is 18 residues. Trimming at V came to 0 bases and at J to 6 bases, leaving 14 bases not matched to a gene. The germline V gene encodes CDR1 SGHVS and CDR2 FNYEAQ. Here the CDR3 reads CASSLALISGGPLDTQYF. CDR3 nucleotide sequence: TGTGCCAGCAGCTTAGCGCTAATAAGCGGGGGACCATTGGATACGCAGTATTTT. The entire variable domain, with the rest obtained from reference TRBV7-6 and TRBJ2-3, is as follows: GAGVSQSPRYKVTKRGQDVALRCDPISGHVSLYWYRQALGQGPEFLTYFNYEAQQDKSGLPNDRFSAERPEGSISTLTIQRTEQRDSAMYRCASSLALISGGPLDTQYFGPGTRLTVL.

This chain links TRBV30 with TRBJ1-1; D unclear. In germline, CDR1 is GTSNPN, CDR2 SVGIG (reference sequence). This CDR3 is built from 16 residues. V was clipped by 2 bases and J by 2 bases, with 18 bases between them. This chain's CDR3 is CAWSKPHGGVNTEAFF. As DNA, the CDR3 is TGTGCCTGGAGTAAACCCCACGGAGGAGTAAACACTGAAGCTTTCTTT.

This chain uses TRBV6-5 with TRBJ2-7; tentative D call: TRBD2 (5 bases). Trimming took off 4 bases at V and 1 base at J, with 11 bases between the two ends. This CDR3 is built from 14 residues. Germline CDR1 reads MNHEY; CDR2 reads SVGAGI. CDR3 loop: CASSSLTGSYEQYF. DNA of the CDR3: TGTGCCAGCAGTTCTTTGACGGGATCCTACGAGCAGTACTTC.

The genes are TRBV7-2 and TRBJ2-3; D perhaps matches TRBD2 (6 bases). Trimming stripped 0 bases from V and 3 bases from J, with 16 bases between. The CDR3 has 17 amino acids. Germline V gene data show CDR1 as SGHTA and CDR2 as FQGNSA. CDR3 loop: CASSLATSRSPTDTQYF. The CDR3 DNA reads as TGTGCCAGCAGCTTAGCCACTAGCCGGTCCCCGACAGATACGCAGTATTTT.

This clone was recorded a few times. The rearrangement links TRBV11-2 to TRBJ1-1, with 9 positions matching TRBD1. Per germline, CDR1 SGHAT and CDR2 FQNNGV. This CDR3 is built from 15 residues. V lost 4 bases, J lost 9 bases, and 12 bases stayed unmatched. CDR3 protein: CASSSEPGQGVKAFF. CDR3 coding DNA: TGTGCCAGCAGCTCAGAGCCGGGACAGGGCGTAAAAGCTTTCTTT.

The chain uses TRBV5-1 and TRBJ2-7, with 12 bases lining up with TRBD2. Germline CDR1 SGHRS, CDR2 YFSETQ. The CDR3 is 17 amino acids. The V segment lost 0 bases and the J segment 6 bases; nucleotides outside the gene matches: 10. CDR3 region: CASSLGLAGASAGEQYF. Written as DNA, the CDR3 is TGCGCCAGCAGCTTGGGACTAGCGGGGGCCTCGGCCGGCGAGCAGTACTTC.

This chain joins TRBV27 and TRBJ1-2; D remains unclear. The V end lost 5 bases, the J end lost 3 bases, and 22 bases lay between the germline ends. Germline assignment: CDR1 MNHEY and CDR2 SMNVEV (reference sequence). This CDR3 has 17 amino acids. The CDR3 bases are TGTGCCAGCAGTCGCTCCCCCGCTAGGCTCCTAGACTATGGCTACACCTTC. Translated: CASSRSPARLLDYGYTF.

Only one count was recorded for this clone. The V and J genes are TRBV19 and TRBJ1-4, with D possibly being TRBD1 (5 bases). Trimming cost V 0 bases and J 0 bases, with 8 bases left between them. The CDR3 consists of 16 residues. Germline V CDR1 and CDR2: LNHDA, SQIVND (reference sequence). CDR3: CASSIDRQSTNEKLFF. DNA of the CDR3: TGTGCCAGTAGTATAGATAGACAGTCAACTAATGAAAAACTGTTTTTT.

This chain connects TRBV5-4 to TRBJ1-2, with TRBD1 as a possible D gene (6 bases). V gave up 1 base and J gave up 8 bases, with 12 bases separating them. This CDR3 comprises 13 residues. Germline V gives CDR1 SGHNT, CDR2 YYREEE (reference sequence). The DNA for the CDR3 is TGTGCCAGCAGCTTGCTACAGGGAGAAGGCTACACCTTC. Translating it yields CASSLLQGEGYTF.

This clone has only a few counts. The genes are TRBV10-3 and TRBJ1-1, with D possibly TRBD1 on 5 matching bases. The CDR3 is 14 amino acids. Trimming took off 6 bases at V and 0 bases at J, with 11 bases between the two ends. Germline V gene lookup returns CDR1 ENHRY and CDR2 SYGVKD. The CDR3 bases are TGTGCCATCAGCCCGACAGAATTGAACACTGAAGCTTTCTTT. This encodes CAISPTELNTEAFF.

This clone was seen only once. The chain has TRBV24-1 and TRBJ1-4, with TRBD1 identical over 7 bases. Germline CDR1 reads KGHDR; CDR2 reads SFDVKD. Germline trimming cut 3 bases from V and 3 bases from J; bases unmatched to any gene: 6. The CDR3 has 16 amino acids. The CDR3 DNA sequence: TGTGCCACCAGTGATCCCCGGGACAGCGCTAATGAAAAACTGTTTTTT. It encodes CATSDPRDSANEKLFF.

This clone was seen only once. The genes are TRBV27 and TRBJ1-1; no reliable D call. Germline CDR1 MNHEY, CDR2 SMNVEV (reference sequence). The V end was cut by 5 bases, the J end by 1 base, with 11 bases between. There are 14 residues in the CDR3. For the CDR3, the DNA is TGTGCCAGCAGTCCCTCACTTCCGAACACTGAAGCTTTCTTT. This sequence encodes CASSPSLPNTEAFF.

The chain recombines TRBV28 with TRBJ2-1; D is perhaps TRBD1 (5 bases). Germline V gene sequence: CDR1 MDHEN, CDR2 SYDVKM. V was shortened by 4 bases and J by 2 bases, with 9 bases between the two germline ends. The CDR3 totals 14 residues. Written as DNA, the CDR3 is TGTGCCAGCAGTTCACACAGGCCCTACAATGAGCAGTTCTTC. This translates into CASSSHRPYNEQFF.

This clone has a handful of counts. The J gene is TRBJ1-2, the V gene TRBV28, with D possibly TRBD1 on 5 matching bases. Trimming stripped 9 bases from V and 4 bases from J, with 12 bases between. CDR3 length: 12 residues. Germline V gives CDR1 MDHEN, CDR2 SYDVKM. In DNA form, the CDR3 reads TGTGCCAGTACGGACAACATCTATGGCTACACCTTC. Encoded protein: CASTDNIYGYTF.

The chain recombines TRBV7-2 with TRBJ2-1; 9 bases line up with TRBD1. The length of the CDR3 is 15 residues. From germline, CDR1 is SGHTA and CDR2 FQGNSA. V gave up 1 base and J gave up 4 bases; unmatched junction bases: 2. The CDR3 sequence is CASSLGTGVYNEQFF. CDR3 sequence (DNA): TGTGCCAGCAGCTTAGGGACAGGGGTTTACAATGAGCAGTTCTTC.

The chain couples TRBV13 to TRBJ1-3, with TRBD1 matching over 9 bases. The length of the CDR3 is 16 residues. Unmatched junction bases numbered 6, after V lost 5 bases and J lost 1 base. Germline loops: CDR1 PRHDT, CDR2 FYEKMQ (reference sequence). CDR3 region: CASSDQQGASGNTIYF. As DNA, the CDR3 is TGTGCCAGCAGCGACCAACAGGGGGCTTCTGGAAACACCATATATTTT.

This chain links TRBV3-1 (or the pseudogene TRBV3-2) with TRBJ1-5; D may be TRBD1 (5 bases). This CDR3 spans 14 amino acids. V was trimmed by 3 bases and J by 6 bases, leaving 12 bases between them. The germline CDR1 and CDR2 sequences are LGHDT and YNNKEL (reference sequence). The CDR3 spells CASSHSRESQPQHF. The CDR3 coding sequence is TGTGCCAGCAGCCACTCCAGGGAATCTCAGCCCCAGCATTTT.

The CDR3, as DNA: TGTGCCTGGAGTTCAGGACAGGGGGGCCGCACAGATACGCAGTATTTT. Translating it yields CAWSSGQGGRTDTQYF. The genes are TRBV30 and TRBJ2-3; 10 bases map to TRBD1. V was pared by 2 bases and J by 1 base, with 6 bases of the junction left unmatched. The CDR3 covers 16 residues. Germline V gene sequence: CDR1 GTSNPN, CDR2 SVGIG (reference sequence).